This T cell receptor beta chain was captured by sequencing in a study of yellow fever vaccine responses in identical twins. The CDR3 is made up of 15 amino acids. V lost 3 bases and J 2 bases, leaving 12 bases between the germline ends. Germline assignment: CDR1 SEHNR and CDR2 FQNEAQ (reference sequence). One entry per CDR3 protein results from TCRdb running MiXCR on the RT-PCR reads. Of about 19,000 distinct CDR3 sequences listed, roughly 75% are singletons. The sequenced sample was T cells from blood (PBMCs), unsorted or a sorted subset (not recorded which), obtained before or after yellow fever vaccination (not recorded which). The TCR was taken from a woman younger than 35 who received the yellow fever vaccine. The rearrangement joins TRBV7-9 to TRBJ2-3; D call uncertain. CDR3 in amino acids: CASSFNLEITDTQYF. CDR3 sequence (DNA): TGTGCCAGCAGCTTCAATCTGGAGATCACAGATACGCAGTATTTT.